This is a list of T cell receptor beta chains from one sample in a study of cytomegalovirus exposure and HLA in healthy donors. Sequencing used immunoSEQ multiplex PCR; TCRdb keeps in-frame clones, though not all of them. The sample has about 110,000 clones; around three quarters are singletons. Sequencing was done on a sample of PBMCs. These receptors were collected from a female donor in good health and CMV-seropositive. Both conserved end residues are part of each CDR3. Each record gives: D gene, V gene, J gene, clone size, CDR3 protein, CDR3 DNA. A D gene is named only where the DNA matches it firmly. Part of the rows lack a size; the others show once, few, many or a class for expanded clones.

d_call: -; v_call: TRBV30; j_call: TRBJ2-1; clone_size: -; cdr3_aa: CAWSGPLSFSYNEQFF; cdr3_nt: TGTGCCTGGAGTGGACCTCTTAGCTTCTCCTACAATGAGCAGTTCTTC
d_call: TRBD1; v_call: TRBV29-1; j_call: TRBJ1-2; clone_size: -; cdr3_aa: CSVPEQGIYGYTF; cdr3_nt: TGCAGCGTTCCAGAACAGGGGATCTATGGCTACACCTTC
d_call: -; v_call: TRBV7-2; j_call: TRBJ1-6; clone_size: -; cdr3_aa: CASSFTSDYNSPLHF; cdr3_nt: TGTGCCAGCAGCTTTACAAGTGACTATAATTCACCCCTCCACTTT
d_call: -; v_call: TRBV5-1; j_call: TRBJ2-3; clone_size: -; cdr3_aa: CASSLGRAGTDTQYF; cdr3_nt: TGCGCCAGCAGCTTGGGCAGGGCGGGCACAGATACGCAGTATTTT
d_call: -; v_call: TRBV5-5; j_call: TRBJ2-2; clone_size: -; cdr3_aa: CASSFGTNTGELFF; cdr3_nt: TGTGCCAGCAGCTTCGGGACGAACACCGGGGAGCTGTTTTTT
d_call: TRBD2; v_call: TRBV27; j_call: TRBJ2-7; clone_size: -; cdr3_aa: CASSFQGGRQGLHEQYF; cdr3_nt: TGTGCCAGCAGTTTCCAGGGAGGGAGGCAGGGTCTCCACGAGCAGTACTTC
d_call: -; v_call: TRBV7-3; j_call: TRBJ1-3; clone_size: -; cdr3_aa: CASGLVGNTIYF; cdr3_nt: TGTGCCAGCGGCCTAGTGGGAAACACCATATATTTT
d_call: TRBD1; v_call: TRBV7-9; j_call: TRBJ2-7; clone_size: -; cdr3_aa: CASSSGQGVYEQYF; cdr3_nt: TGTGCCAGCAGCTCTGGACAGGGGGTTTACGAGCAGTACTTC
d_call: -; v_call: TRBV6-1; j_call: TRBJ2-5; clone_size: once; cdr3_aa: CASSEALQLSALYQETQYF; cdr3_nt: TGTGCCAGCAGTGAAGCGCTCCAACTATCAGCTTTGTACCAAGAGACCCAGTACTTC
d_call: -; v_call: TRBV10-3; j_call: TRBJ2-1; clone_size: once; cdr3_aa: CAISLGTPPDNEQFF; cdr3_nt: TGTGCCATCAGTTTAGGGACTCCCCCCGACAATGAGCAGTTCTTC
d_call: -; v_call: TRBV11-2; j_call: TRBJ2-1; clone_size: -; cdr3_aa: CASSLDFSSNEQFF; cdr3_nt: TGTGCCAGCAGCTTAGATTTTTCGTCGAATGAGCAGTTCTTC
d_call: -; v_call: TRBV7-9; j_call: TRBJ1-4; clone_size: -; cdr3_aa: CASSPPTDTLFF; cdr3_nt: TGTGCCAGCAGCCCCCCCACCGACACACTGTTTTTT
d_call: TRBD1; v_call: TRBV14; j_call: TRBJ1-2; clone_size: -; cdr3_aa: CASRLTGAGGYTF; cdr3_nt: TGTGCCAGCAGGCTAACAGGGGCGGGCGGCTACACCTTC
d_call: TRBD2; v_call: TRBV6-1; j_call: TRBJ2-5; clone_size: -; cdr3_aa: CASSEGLAGFETQYF; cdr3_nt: TGTGCCAGCAGTGAAGGACTAGCGGGGTTCGAGACCCAGTACTTC
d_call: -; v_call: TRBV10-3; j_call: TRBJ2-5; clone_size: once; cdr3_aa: CAISERQGETQYF; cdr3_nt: TGTGCCATCAGTGAACGGCAGGGGGAGACCCAGTACTTC
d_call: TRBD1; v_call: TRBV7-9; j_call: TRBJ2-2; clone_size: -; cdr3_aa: CASSLRQGGTGELFF; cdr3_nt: TGTGCCAGCAGCTTACGACAGGGCGGCACCGGGGAGCTGTTTTTT
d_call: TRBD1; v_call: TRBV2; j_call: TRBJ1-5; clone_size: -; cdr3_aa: CASSSDRASNQPQHF; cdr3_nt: TGTGCCAGCAGCTCGGACAGGGCGAGCAATCAGCCCCAGCATTTT
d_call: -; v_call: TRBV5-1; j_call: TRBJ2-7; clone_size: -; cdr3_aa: CASSLGRRLYF; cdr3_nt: TGCGCCAGCAGCTTGGGCCGGAGGTTATACTTC
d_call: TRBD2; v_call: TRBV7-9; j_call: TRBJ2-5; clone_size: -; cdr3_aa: CASRGITSGGETQYF; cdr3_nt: TGTGCCAGCAGGGGAATAACTAGCGGGGGGGAGACCCAGTACTTC
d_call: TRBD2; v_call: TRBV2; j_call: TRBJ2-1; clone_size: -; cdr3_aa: CASSGIAGASYNEQFF; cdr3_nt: TGTGCCAGCAGTGGTATAGCGGGAGCTTCTTACAATGAGCAGTTCTTC
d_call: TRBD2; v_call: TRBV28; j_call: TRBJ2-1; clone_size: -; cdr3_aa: CASQGLAASNEQFF; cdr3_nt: TGTGCCAGCCAGGGACTAGCGGCGTCGAATGAGCAGTTCTTC
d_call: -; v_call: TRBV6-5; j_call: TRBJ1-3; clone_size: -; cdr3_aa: CASSYEASAGNTIYF; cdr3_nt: TGTGCCAGCAGTTACGAGGCCTCGGCTGGAAACACCATATATTTT
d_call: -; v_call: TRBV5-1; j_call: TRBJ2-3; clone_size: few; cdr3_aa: CASSPKTGAGGADTQYF; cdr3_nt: TGCGCCAGCAGCCCCAAGACTGGGGCAGGAGGGGCAGATACGCAGTATTTT
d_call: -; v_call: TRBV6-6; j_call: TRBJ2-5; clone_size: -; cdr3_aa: CASSYLIKETQYF; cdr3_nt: TGTGCCAGCAGTTATTTAATAAAAGAGACCCAGTACTTC
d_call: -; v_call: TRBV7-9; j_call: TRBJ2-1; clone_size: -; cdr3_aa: CASRAIGGGSYNEQFF; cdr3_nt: TGTGCCAGCAGAGCGATTGGCGGGGGCAGTTACAATGAGCAGTTCTTC
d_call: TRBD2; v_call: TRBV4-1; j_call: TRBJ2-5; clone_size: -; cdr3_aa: CASSQEGTSGRLGETQYF; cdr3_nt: TGCGCCAGCAGCCAAGAAGGGACTAGCGGGAGGTTAGGGGAGACCCAGTACTTC
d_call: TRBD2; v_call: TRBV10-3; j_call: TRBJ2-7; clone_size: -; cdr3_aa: CATGRGEYEQYF; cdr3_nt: TGTGCCACCGGGCGGGGGGAGTACGAGCAGTACTTC
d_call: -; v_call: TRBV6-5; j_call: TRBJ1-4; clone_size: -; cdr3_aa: CASSYSGTSEKLFF; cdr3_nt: TGTGCCAGCAGTTACTCCGGGACAAGTGAAAAACTGTTTTTT
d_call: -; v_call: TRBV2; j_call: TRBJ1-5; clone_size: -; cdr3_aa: CASGGTATGRNQPQHF; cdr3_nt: TGTGCCAGCGGGGGCACAGCCACGGGGCGCAATCAGCCCCAGCATTTT
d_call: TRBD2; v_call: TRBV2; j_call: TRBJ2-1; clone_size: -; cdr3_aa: CASNPSGYNEQFF; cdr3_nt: TGTGCCAGCAACCCTAGCGGTTACAATGAGCAGTTCTTC
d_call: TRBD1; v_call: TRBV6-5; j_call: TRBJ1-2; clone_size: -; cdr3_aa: CASSYTDRGLGYTF; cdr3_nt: TGTGCCAGCAGTTACACGGACAGGGGGTTAGGCTACACCTTC
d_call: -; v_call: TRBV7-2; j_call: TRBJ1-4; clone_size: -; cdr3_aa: CASSLWGGAQEKLFF; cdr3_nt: TGTGCCAGCAGCTTATGGGGGGGGGCCCAGGAAAAACTGTTTTTT
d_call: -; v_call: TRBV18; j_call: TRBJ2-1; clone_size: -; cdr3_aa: CASSTETYNEQFF; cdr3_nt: TGTGCCAGCTCCACCGAGACCTACAATGAGCAGTTCTTC
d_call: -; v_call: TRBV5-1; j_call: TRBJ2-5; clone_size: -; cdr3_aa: CASSLIVGRQETQYF; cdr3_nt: TGCGCCAGCAGCTTGATTGTGGGCAGACAAGAGACCCAGTACTTC
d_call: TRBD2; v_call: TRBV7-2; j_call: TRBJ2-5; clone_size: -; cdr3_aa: CASSPLAGGVTQYF; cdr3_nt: TGTGCCAGCAGCCCACTAGCGGGAGGGGTGACCCAGTACTTC
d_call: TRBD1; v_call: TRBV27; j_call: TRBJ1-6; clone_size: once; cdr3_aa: CASRGDRDSPLHF; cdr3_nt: TGTGCCAGCCGTGGGGACAGGGATTCACCCCTCCACTTT
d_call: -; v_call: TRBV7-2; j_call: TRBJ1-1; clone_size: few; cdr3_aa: CASSLRTVQGAFF; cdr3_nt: TGTGCCAGCAGCTTAAGGACAGTTCAAGGGGCTTTCTTT
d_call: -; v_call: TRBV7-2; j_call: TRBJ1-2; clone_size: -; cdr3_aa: CASSYAGFGGYTF; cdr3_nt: TGTGCCAGCAGCTACGCAGGGTTTGGAGGCTACACCTTC
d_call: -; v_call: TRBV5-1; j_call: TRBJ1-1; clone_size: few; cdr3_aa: CASSPQGNTEAFF; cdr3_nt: TGCGCCAGCAGCCCGCAGGGGAACACTGAAGCTTTCTTT
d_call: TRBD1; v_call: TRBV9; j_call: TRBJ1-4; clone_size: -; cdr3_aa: CASNDPDRHEKLFF; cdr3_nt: TGTGCCAGCAATGACCCGGACAGGCACGAAAAACTGTTTTTT
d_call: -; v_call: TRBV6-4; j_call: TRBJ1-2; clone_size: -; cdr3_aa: CASSDQGSYGYTF; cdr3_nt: TGTGCCAGCAGTGACCAGGGGAGCTATGGCTACACCTTC
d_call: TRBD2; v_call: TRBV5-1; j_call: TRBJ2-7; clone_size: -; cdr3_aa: CASSVLAGGSYEQYF; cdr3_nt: TGCGCCAGCAGCGTACTAGCGGGGGGCTCCTACGAGCAGTACTTC
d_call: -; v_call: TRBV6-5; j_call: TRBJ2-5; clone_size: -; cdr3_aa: CASSYSGLPGETQYF; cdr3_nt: TGTGCCAGCAGTTACTCGGGGCTCCCCGGGGAGACCCAGTACTTC
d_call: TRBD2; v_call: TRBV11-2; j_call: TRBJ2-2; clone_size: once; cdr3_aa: CASSAPHGGINTGELFF; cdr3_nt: TGTGCCAGCAGCGCGCCGCACGGGGGGATTAACACCGGGGAGCTGTTTTTT